Included here is one TCR beta chain sequence, with context. Antigen specificity is unknown. This sample was included in a study of T cells after yellow fever vaccination. Findings and caveats of the study: Re-detected after boosting: most primary clones, about 96% of CD4 and about 85% of CD8.

TCRdb redid the calling of the 5' RACE reads with MiXCR, one entry per CDR3 protein. The sample consists of more than 300,000 distinct CDR3 sequences, over 8.5% of them appearing once. This clonotype was obtained from a man between 18 and 35 years old who received the YFV17D yellow fever vaccine. The material was CD4+ T cells sorted from PBMCs, obtained 45 days after the yellow fever booster vaccination.

The CDR3 DNA is TGCAGCGTCATATTAACAGGGATTCGGACTGAAGCTTTCTTT. Amino acid sequence: CSVILTGIRTEAFF. This rearrangement joins TRBV29-1 to TRBJ1-1; TRBD1 is a possible D gene (6 bases). Germline-derived CDR1 and CDR2 are SQVTM and ANQGSEA. The V gene lost 6 bases and the J gene lost 5 bases, with 19 bases spanning the gap. This CDR3 has 14 amino acids.